This TCR beta chain was found in a study of cytomegalovirus exposure and HLA in healthy donors. This clone has just one count. The primer mix had 60 Vbeta and 13 Jbeta primers. TCRdb keeps only in-frame clones here, not all; method: immunoSEQ multiplex PCR. This table has about 190,000 clones, over 60% appearing once. The CDR3 length is 14 residues. V lost 5 bases to trimming and J lost 1 base, with 11 bases between them. CDR1 and CDR2 from the germline V gene are SEHNR and FQNEAQ (reference sequence). The sample was PBMCs. This rearrangement joins TRBV7-9 to TRBJ1-1, with no clear D. The TCR was taken from a woman aged 40 to 50 in good health and CMV-seronegative. CDR3 nucleotides: TGTGCCAGCAGCAAAGACATAGAGAACACTGAAGCTTTCTTT. Its translation is CASSKDIENTEAFF.